Following are 2 T cell receptor beta chains from one sample sequenced in a study of blood T cell repertoires in COVID-19. Some clones are missing from TCRdb's copy, which holds only in-frame ones; the method was immunoSEQ multiplex PCR. The data contain 200,000 to 250,000 clones, over 75% of them seen just once; the ten biggest clones take up 4% to 4.5%. Sequencing was carried out using peripheral blood. Receptor source: a man aged 45-60 years with acute or convalescent COVID-19.

V and J are TRBV5-1 and TRBJ2-5, with 8 bases that match TRBD1. Germline-derived CDR1 and CDR2 are SGHRS and YFSETQ. The CDR3 covers 15 residues. J lost 1 base, V lost 3 bases, and 5 bases had no gene match. The CDR3: CASSSSGTGQETQYF. The CDR3 DNA reads TGCGCCAGCAGCTCCTCTGGGACAGGCCAAGAGACCCAGTACTTC.

In DNA, the CDR3 is TGCGCCAGCAGCCGTACACGACTTGACACTGAAGCTTTCTTT. Translation: CASSRTRLDTEAFF. V gene TRBV5-1 combines with J gene TRBJ1-1, with unresolved D. Between the trimmed V and J ends, which lost 4 bases and 3 bases, there was a span of 13 bases. Germline V CDR1 and CDR2: SGHRS, YFSETQ. The CDR3 covers 14 residues.